A single sample gave rise to the 23 T cell receptor beta chains below, sequenced in a study of T cell repertoires in cytomegalovirus infection. MiXCR was run by TCRdb on the reads, yielding one entry per CDR3 protein. The data hold about 490,000 distinct CDR3 sequences, with around 11% observed a single time. Material for sequencing was PBMCs. The source is a human donor in good health (CMV status not recorded). Some clones in this sample may be carry-over from other donors' samples.

The rearrangement links TRBV28 to TRBJ2-5; 11 nucleotides match TRBD2. CDR3 length equals 15 residues. V lost 6 bases, J lost 5 bases, and 8 bases stayed unmatched. CDR1 MDHEN and CDR2 SYDVKM come from the germline V gene. Written as DNA, the CDR3 is TGTGCCAGCAGCGGAGGACTAGCGGGCGGTGAGACCCAGTACTTC. It yields the protein CASSGGLAGGETQYF. The variable domain in full, completed from reference TRBV28 and TRBJ2-5, reads DVKVTQSSRYLVKRTGEKVFLECVQDMDHENMFWYRQDPGLGLRLIYFSYDVKMKEKGDIPEGYSVSREKKERFSLILESASTNQTSMYLCASSGGLAGGETQYFGPGTRLLVL.

V and J are TRBV29-1 and TRBJ2-3; 7 bases are a match to TRBD2. The CDR3 covers 15 residues. Germline V lookup: CDR1 SQVTM, CDR2 ANQGSEA. J was trimmed by 1 base and V by 5 bases; bases with no gene match: 9. The CDR3 loop reads CSVTRAGYRTDTQYF. DNA for the CDR3: TGCAGCGTTACACGAGCGGGGTACCGCACAGATACGCAGTATTTT.

This clonotype was counted only a few times. The chain employs TRBV20-1 and TRBJ2-1, with 12 bases matching TRBD2. Germline V gene sequence: CDR1 DFQATT, CDR2 SNEGSKA (reference sequence). The ends lost 4 bases at V and 7 bases at J; junction bases unmatched: 14. This CDR3 has 17 residues. CDR3 loop: CSANGSPSGRGGNEQFF. In DNA, the CDR3 is TGCAGTGCTAATGGGAGTCCTAGCGGGAGGGGCGGAAATGAGCAGTTCTTC.

This clonotype was seen a few times. The chain combines TRBV2 with TRBJ1-2, with D tentatively TRBD1 (5 bases). This CDR3 comprises 12 residues. The germline V gene has CDR1 SNHLY and CDR2 FYNNEI. The chain's CDR3 is CTSRRGNYGYTF. The CDR3 DNA is TGTACCTCCCGGCGGGGGAACTATGGCTACACCTTC.

This clonotype was observed at least ten times. The chain carries TRBV12-3 or TRBV12-4 and TRBJ1-6; D remains unclear. V lost 3 bases and J lost 9, with 18 bases in between. The CDR3 loop spans 16 amino acids. The CDR3 is CASSLGNPRLGSPLHF. CDR3 sequence (DNA): TGTGCCAGCAGTTTGGGGAACCCCAGGTTGGGTTCACCCCTCCACTTT.

This clonotype has at least ten counts. V gene TRBV6-5 combines with J gene TRBJ1-2; TRBD1 might be the D (6 bases). The CDR3 totals 14 residues. The germline CDR1 and CDR2 sequences are MNHEY and SVGAGI. V was cut by 5 bases and J by 2 bases, with 12 bases left in between. The CDR3 region is CASSRTVSNYGYTF. In DNA form, the CDR3 reads TGTGCCAGCAGTAGGACAGTTTCCAACTATGGCTACACCTTC.

There are many counts of this clonotype. The chain couples TRBV6-1 to TRBJ2-1, with 8 bases matching TRBD1. There are 16 residues in the CDR3. CDR1 MNHNS and CDR2 SASEGT come from the germline V gene. V lost 2 bases and J lost 3; bases outside the gene matches: 6. For the CDR3, the DNA is TGTGCCAGCAGTGAATACCAGGGGGCAAGCTACAATGAGCAGTTCTTC. It is translated as CASSEYQGASYNEQFF.

This clonotype was seen many times. The chain carries TRBV12-5 and TRBJ1-5, with TRBD1 as a possible D gene (5 bases). The length of the CDR3 is 16 residues. CDR1 is LGHNT, CDR2 FRNRAP, per germline. V was shortened by 5 bases and J by 0 bases, with 14 bases between the two germline ends. The CDR3, as DNA: TGTGCTAGTGGTGAACCAGGGATCTATAGCAATCAGCCCCAGCATTTT. It yields the protein CASGEPGIYSNQPQHF.

This clonotype was observed at least ten times. The rearrangement joins TRBV7-2 to TRBJ2-5, with 13 positions matching TRBD2. This CDR3 has 14 amino acids. Per the germline V gene, CDR1 is SGHTA and CDR2 is FQGNSA. With 5 bases clipped from V and 7 bases from J, the junction kept 4 bases outside the gene matches. The CDR3 DNA sequence: TGTGCCAGCAGCCAGAGGACTAGCGGGGGGACCCAGTACTTC. Protein: CASSQRTSGGTQYF.

On this clonotype itself: Compared with germline, one end of the junction differs, possibly owing to a read error. The chain uses TRBV6-1 and TRBJ2-5, with 8 positions matching TRBD2. The CDR3 has 14 residues. CDR1 is MNHNS and CDR2 is SASEGT in the germline V gene. In nucleotides, the CDR3 is TGTGCCAGCTCCCCCCTAGCGGGCCAAAAGACCCAGTACTTC. Translation gives CASSPLAGQKTQYF.

This clonotype has only a few counts. The CDR3 sequence: CASTLNTDTQYF. DNA for the CDR3: TGTGCCAGCACCCTTAACACAGATACGCAGTATTTT. This chain links TRBV5-5 with TRBJ2-3; the D is unclear. Germline lookup yields CDR1 SGHKS and CDR2 YYEKEE (reference sequence). The V end lost 6 bases, the J end lost 2 bases, and 7 bases lay between the germline ends. The length of the CDR3 is 12 residues.

This clonotype was seen a few times. The J gene is TRBJ2-7, the V gene TRBV7-6; tentatively, D is TRBD1 (5 bases). Germline CDR1 SGHVS, CDR2 FNYEAQ. The CDR3 contains 14 residues. Trimming left V 5 bases short and J 1 base short, with 12 bases between. CDR3 DNA sequence: TGTGCCAGCAGCCTGGAGAGACAGTCCTACGAGCAGTACTTC. Translating it yields CASSLERQSYEQYF.

This clonotype was observed at least ten times. The rearrangement joins TRBV11-2 to TRBJ1-2, with 7 bases aligning to TRBD1. Germline CDR1 and CDR2: SGHAT and FQNNGV. The CDR3 is made up of 15 amino acids. Germline trimming cut 5 bases from V and 4 bases from J; bases unmatched to any gene: 10. The CDR3 DNA is TGTGCCAGCAGCCGCTTGACAGGGAGTTCCTATGGCTACACCTTC. Protein: CASSRLTGSSYGYTF.

At least ten counts were recorded for this clonotype. The chain has TRBV5-1 and TRBJ2-3; TRBD2 aligns across 14 bases. Losses at the gene ends were 4 bases for V and 3 bases for J; bases not matched to a gene: 4. The CDR3 length is 16 residues. Germline-derived CDR1 and CDR2 are SGHRS and YFSETQ. CDR3 protein: CASSRGLAGATDTQYF. The CDR3 DNA reads as TGCGCCAGCAGCCGGGGACTAGCGGGGGCAACAGATACGCAGTATTTT. Full variable domain (outside the CDR3, taken from reference TRBV5-1 and TRBJ2-3): KAGVTQTPRYLIKTRGQQVTLSCSPISGHRSVSWYQQTPGQGLQFLFEYFSETQRNKGNFPGRFSGRQFSNSRSEMNVSTLELGDSALYLCASSRGLAGATDTQYFGPGTRLTVL.

V and J are TRBV2 and TRBJ1-2, with TRBD1 identical over 12 bases. This CDR3 spans 14 amino acids. Germline V gene sequence: CDR1 SNHLY, CDR2 FYNNEI. J was trimmed by 6 bases and V by 7 bases; bases with no gene match: 6. The CDR3 region has the DNA TGTGCCAGCAACCGGGACAGGGGGCGTGATGGCTACACCTTC. Translated: CASNRDRGRDGYTF.

The table lists this clonotype with many counts. J is TRBJ1-1 and V is TRBV7-3, with D unresolved. The germline V gene encodes CDR1 SGHTA and CDR2 FQGTGA. The CDR3 has 14 residues. V lost 5 bases and J 4 bases, leaving 14 bases between the germline ends. CDR3 sequence: CASSPTKLSTEAFF. CDR3 DNA sequence: TGTGCCAGCAGCCCGACGAAGTTGAGCACTGAAGCTTTCTTT.

To note about this clonotype: Sequence at one end of the junction differs from germline and may be a read error. This sequence joins TRBV2 and TRBJ2-5; 12 bases are shared with TRBD2. Germline assignment: CDR1 SNHLY and CDR2 FYNNEI. This CDR3 has 14 amino acids. The CDR3 coding sequence is TGTACCAGCAGTGAAGGGACTAGCGGGGAGACCCAGTACTTC. It codes for CTSSEGTSGETQYF. Using reference TRBV2 and TRBJ2-5 for the parts outside the CDR3, the full variable domain is EPEVTQTPSHQVTQMGQEVILRCVPISNHLYFYWYRQILGQKVEFLVSFYNNEISEKSEIFDDQFSVERPDGSNFTLKIRSTKLEDSAMYFCTSSEGTSGETQYFGPGTRLLVL.

V is TRBV30 and J is TRBJ2-7; D remains unclear. Per germline, CDR1 GTSNPN and CDR2 SVGIG (reference sequence). CDR3 length: 12 residues. Trimming removed 0 bases from V and 5 bases from J, with 8 bases in between. In DNA form, the CDR3 reads TGTGCCTGGAGTGTACGTAGGGACGAGCAGTACTTC. Translation gives CAWSVRRDEQYF.

The rearrangement joins TRBV9 to TRBJ1-1, with D possibly matching TRBD1 (6 bases). The V and J ends lost 4 bases and 1 base respectively, with 14 bases between them. Germline CDR1 is SGDLS and CDR2 is YYNGEE. The CDR3 sequence is 15 residues long. CDR3 sequence reads: CASSLWDTPNTEAFF. The CDR3 DNA follows: TGTGCCAGCAGCCTATGGGACACCCCGAACACTGAAGCTTTCTTT.

This clonotype was picked up many times. This chain links TRBV7-2 with TRBJ1-4; tentative D call: TRBD1 (5 bases). V lost 4 bases, J lost 8 bases, and 11 bases lay in between. Germline CDR1 reads SGHTA; CDR2 reads FQGNSA. The CDR3 sequence is 13 residues long. CDR3 in DNA: TGTGCCAGCAGCTGGACGGGGGACGAAAAACTGTTTTTT. Amino acid sequence: CASSWTGDEKLFF.

In this sample, this clonotype turned up many times. The V call is TRBV28, the J call TRBJ2-3; a weak D match, TRBD2 (5 bases). V gave up 4 bases and J gave up 2 bases, with 10 bases separating them. Germline V gene lookup returns CDR1 MDHEN and CDR2 SYDVKM. The CDR3 has 14 amino acids. This CDR3 is CASSSAGPTDTQYF. CDR3 DNA sequence: TGTGCCAGCAGTTCGGCGGGTCCCACAGATACGCAGTATTTT.

The chain combines TRBV6-1 with TRBJ2-2; 13 bases are a match to TRBD2. The length of the CDR3 is 15 residues. V lost 4 bases, J lost 6 bases, and 2 bases stayed unmatched. Germline V gene data show CDR1 as MNHNS and CDR2 as SASEGT. The CDR3 loop reads CASSAGLAGAGELFF. CDR3 nucleotide sequence: TGTGCCAGCAGTGCCGGACTAGCGGGAGCCGGGGAGCTGTTTTTT.

The chain combines TRBV29-1 with TRBJ2-7, with D maybe TRBD2 (6 bases). The CDR3 contains 12 residues. Trimming shortened V by 4 bases and J by 7 bases, and 14 bases separated the two germline ends. Germline V CDR1 and CDR2: SQVTM, ANQGSEA. The CDR3 DNA follows: TGCAGCGTTGTTTTCCCTGGGGGGGAGCAGTACTTC. This codes for CSVVFPGGEQYF.